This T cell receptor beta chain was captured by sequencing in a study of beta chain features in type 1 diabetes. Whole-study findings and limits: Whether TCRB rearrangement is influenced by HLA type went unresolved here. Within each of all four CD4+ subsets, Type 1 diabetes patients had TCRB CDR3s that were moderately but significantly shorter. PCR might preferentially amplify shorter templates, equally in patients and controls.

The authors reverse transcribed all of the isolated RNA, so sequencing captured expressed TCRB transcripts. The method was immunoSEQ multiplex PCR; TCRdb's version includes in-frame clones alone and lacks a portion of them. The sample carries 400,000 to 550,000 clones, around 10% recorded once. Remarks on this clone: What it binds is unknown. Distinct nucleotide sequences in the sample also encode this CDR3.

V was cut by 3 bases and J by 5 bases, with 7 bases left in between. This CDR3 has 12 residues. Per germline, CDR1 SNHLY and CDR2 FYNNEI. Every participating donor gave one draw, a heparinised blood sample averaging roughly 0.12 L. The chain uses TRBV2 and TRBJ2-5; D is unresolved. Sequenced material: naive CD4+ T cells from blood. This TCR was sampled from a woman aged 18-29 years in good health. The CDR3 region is CASSENGETQYF. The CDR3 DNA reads TGTGCCAGCAGTGAGAATGGGGAGACCCAGTACTTC.